These 13 T cell receptor beta chains share one sample of origin, sequenced in a study of shared clonotypes between healthy human individuals. The protocol was immunoSEQ multiplex PCR, while the TCRdb copy is restricted to in-frame clones and leaves out a portion. Of 550,000 to 800,000 clones listed, roughly 91% were seen once; the top ten hold 30% to 40%. Material: memory CD8+ T cells from PBMCs. Noted subset: CD45RO+ cells pooled with CCR7-negative TemRA cells. These receptors came from a man younger than 35 in good health. Some clones in this sample may be carry-over from other donors' samples.

The CDR3 bases are TGCAGCTCTAGCGCATCCTACAATGAGCAGTTCTTC. It yields the protein CSSSASYNEQFF. V is TRBV29-1 and J is TRBJ2-1; tentative D call: TRBD2 (6 bases). Per germline, CDR1 SQVTM and CDR2 ANQGSEA. V was cut by 8 bases and J by 1 base, with 9 bases left in between. This CDR3 has 12 residues.

This chain links TRBV29-1 with TRBJ2-7; 7 bases match TRBD2. The V gene end was trimmed by 4 bases and the J gene end by 3 bases; junction bases not matched to a gene: 6. This CDR3 comprises 13 residues. Germline V lookup: CDR1 SQVTM, CDR2 ANQGSEA. CDR3 sequence reads: CSVVGGGLYEQYF. The DNA for the CDR3 is TGCAGCGTTGTGGGGGGAGGGCTCTACGAGCAGTACTTC.

The chain recombines TRBV5-1 with TRBJ2-7; TRBD1 agrees at 7 bases. The CDR3 contains 16 residues. CDR1 and CDR2 (germline): SGHRS, YFSETQ. Trimming took 4 bases from V and 2 from J; bases not matched to a gene: 12. DNA for the CDR3: TGCGCCAGCAGCGGCAAGACAGGGATTAAACCCTACGAGCAGTACTTC. Amino acids: CASSGKTGIKPYEQYF.

The table lists this clone with a count of one. V is TRBV15 and J is TRBJ1-5; D ambiguous. CDR3 length: 16 amino acids. Trimming pared 0 bases from V and 3 bases from J, leaving 12 bases between. The germline CDR1 and CDR2 sequences are LNHNV and YYDKDF (reference sequence). The CDR3 region is CATSRDKGQPNQPQHF. Here the CDR3 DNA reads TGTGCCACCAGCAGAGATAAAGGGCAGCCCAATCAGCCCCAGCATTTT.

This chain joins TRBV5-1 and TRBJ2-7, with a tentative D call TRBD1 (6 bases). V was cut by 4 bases and J by 2 bases, with 19 bases left in between. The CDR3 contains 16 residues. CDR1 is SGHRS and CDR2 is YFSETQ in the germline V gene. CDR3 nucleotide sequence: TGCGCCAGCAGCCCGAGCCGGACAGCGAAAACCTACGAGCAGTACTTC. Its protein product is CASSPSRTAKTYEQYF.

The chain employs TRBV7-9 and TRBJ2-7; D may correspond to TRBD1 or TRBD2 (5 bases each). Germline lookup yields CDR1 SEHNR and CDR2 FQNEAQ (reference sequence). Between the trimmed V and J ends, which lost 3 bases and 1 base, there was a span of 19 bases. The CDR3 length is 17 residues. The DNA of the CDR3 is TGTGCCAGCAGCTTTGGGTTGTCTAGAGGGGCGTCCTACGAGCAGTACTTC. Translated, it gives CASSFGLSRGASYEQYF. The variable domain in full, completed from reference TRBV7-9 and TRBJ2-7, reads DTGVSQNPRHKITKRGQNVTFRCDPISEHNRLYWYRQTLGQGPEFLTYFQNEAQLEKSRLLSDRFSAERPKGSFSTLEIQRTEQGDSAMYLCASSFGLSRGASYEQYFGPGTRLTVT.

The gene calls are TRBV7-9 and TRBJ2-2; D might be TRBD2 (6 bases). V lost 3 bases and J lost 10, with 18 bases in between. Looked up from germline, CDR1 is SEHNR and CDR2 is FQNEAQ (reference sequence). This CDR3 has 15 amino acids. Written as DNA, the CDR3 is TGTGCCAGCAGCTTCCGTAGCGGAGATAGGGAGGAGCTGTTTTTT. Translated: CASSFRSGDREELFF.

The V and J genes are TRBV6-1 and TRBJ2-5, with D uncertain. Germline values: CDR1 MNHNS, CDR2 SASEGT. There are 15 residues in the CDR3. Deletions cut 6 bases from V and 1 base from J, with 15 bases between. The CDR3 region has the DNA TGTGCCAGCAGCCCACTCCCCCGGAGCCAAGAGACCCAGTACTTC. Its translation is CASSPLPRSQETQYF.

This chain joins TRBV9 and TRBJ2-7; 10 bases align to TRBD1. Germline V gene data show CDR1 as SGDLS and CDR2 as YYNGEE. The CDR3 totals 16 residues. The V gene end was trimmed by 3 bases and the J gene end by 4 bases; junction bases not matched to a gene: 10. The CDR3 protein is CASSAARTGGLYEQYF. The CDR3 DNA is TGTGCCAGCAGCGCGGCCAGGACAGGGGGGTTATACGAGCAGTACTTC. The full variable domain, its missing parts supplied by reference TRBV9 and TRBJ2-7, is DSGVTQTPKHLITATGQRVTLRCSPRSGDLSVYWYQQSLDQGLQFLIQYYNGEERAKGNILERFSAQQFPDLHSELNLSSLELGDSALYFCASSAARTGGLYEQYFGPGTRLTVT.

The gene calls are TRBV6-4 and TRBJ1-3; no firm D call. The ends were cut back, 3 bases at V and 2 bases at J, with 5 bases in the middle. Germline-derived CDR1 and CDR2 are MRHNA and SNTAGT. This CDR3 contains 13 residues. The CDR3, as DNA: TGTGCCAGCAGTGAGTGGGCTGGAAACACCATATATTTT. It yields the protein CASSEWAGNTIYF.

In this sample, this clone turned up a few times. This CDR3 is CASSDTGGLAFF. The CDR3 DNA follows: TGTGCCAGCAGTGATACAGGGGGCCTGGCTTTCTTT. The chain uses TRBV25-1 and TRBJ1-1, with 9 bases lining up with TRBD1. Germline lookup yields CDR1 MGHDK and CDR2 SYGVNS. The V and J ends lost 3 bases and 11 bases, in that order; junction bases with no gene match: 4. CDR3 length: 12 amino acids.

In the case of this clone: The sample holds other DNA sequences that translate to the same CDR3. The chain links TRBV9 to TRBJ2-5; 7 nucleotides align to TRBD1. In germline, CDR1 is SGDLS, CDR2 YYNGEE. The CDR3 sequence is 14 residues long. V shed 4 bases, J shed 3 bases, and the junction held 6 bases outside the gene matches. CDR3 bases: TGTGCCAGCAGCATTTCCGGGACAGAAGAGACCCAGTACTTC. It translates to CASSISGTEETQYF. The entire variable domain, with the rest obtained from reference TRBV9 and TRBJ2-5, is as follows: DSGVTQTPKHLITATGQRVTLRCSPRSGDLSVYWYQQSLDQGLQFLIQYYNGEERAKGNILERFSAQQFPDLHSELNLSSLELGDSALYFCASSISGTEETQYFGPGTRLLVL.

The V and J genes are TRBV19 and TRBJ2-3; 15 bases agree with TRBD2. Germline CDR1 LNHDA, CDR2 SQIVND (reference sequence). Trimming cost V 3 bases and J 2 bases; bases outside gene matches: 12. The CDR3 length is 20 residues. The CDR3 sequence is CASSIVVWTSGRANTDTQYF. The CDR3 DNA reads TGTGCCAGTAGTATCGTGGTATGGACTAGCGGGAGGGCAAACACAGATACGCAGTATTTT.